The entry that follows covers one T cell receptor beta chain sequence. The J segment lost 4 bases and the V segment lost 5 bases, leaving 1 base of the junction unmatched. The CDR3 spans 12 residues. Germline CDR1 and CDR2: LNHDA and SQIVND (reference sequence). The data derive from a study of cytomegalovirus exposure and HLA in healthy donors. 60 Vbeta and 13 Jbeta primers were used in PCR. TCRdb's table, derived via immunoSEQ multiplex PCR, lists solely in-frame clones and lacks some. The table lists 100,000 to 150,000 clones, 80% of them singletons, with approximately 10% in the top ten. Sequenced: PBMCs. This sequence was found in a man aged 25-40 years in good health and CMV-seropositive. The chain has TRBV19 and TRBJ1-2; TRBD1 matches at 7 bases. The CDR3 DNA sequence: TGTGCCAGTAGTCGGACAGGCTATGGCTACACCTTC. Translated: CASSRTGYGYTF.